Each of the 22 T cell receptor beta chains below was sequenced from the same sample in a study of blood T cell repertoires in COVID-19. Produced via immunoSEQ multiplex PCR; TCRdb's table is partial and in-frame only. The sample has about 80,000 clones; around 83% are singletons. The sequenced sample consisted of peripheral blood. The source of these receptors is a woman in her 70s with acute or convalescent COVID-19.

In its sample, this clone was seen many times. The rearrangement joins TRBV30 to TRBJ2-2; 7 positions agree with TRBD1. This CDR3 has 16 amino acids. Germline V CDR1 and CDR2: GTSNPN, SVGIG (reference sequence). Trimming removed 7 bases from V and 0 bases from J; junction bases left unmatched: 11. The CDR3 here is CALRRGQSSNTGELFF. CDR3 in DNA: TGTGCCTTACGTAGGGGGCAATCTTCGAACACCGGGGAGCTGTTTTTT. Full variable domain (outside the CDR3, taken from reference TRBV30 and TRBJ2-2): SQTIHQWPATLVQPVGSPLSLECTVEGTSNPNLYWYRQAAGRGLQLLFYSVGIGQISSEVPQNLSASRPQDRQFILSSKKLLLSDSGFYLCALRRGQSSNTGELFFGEGSRLTVL.

The CDR3 loop reads CASSLLTDTQYF. In DNA, the CDR3 is TGCGCCAGCAGCTTGCTCACAGATACGCAGTATTTT. This chain connects TRBV5-1 to TRBJ2-3; D ambiguous. Germline V lookup: CDR1 SGHRS, CDR2 YFSETQ. CDR3 length: 12 residues. V shed 1 base and J shed 2 bases, with 2 bases lying between them. The variable domain in full, with the rest retrieved from reference TRBV5-1 and TRBJ2-3, is KAGVTQTPRYLIKTRGQQVTLSCSPISGHRSVSWYQQTPGQGLQFLFEYFSETQRNKGNFPGRFSGRQFSNSRSEMNVSTLELGDSALYLCASSLLTDTQYFGPGTRLTVL.

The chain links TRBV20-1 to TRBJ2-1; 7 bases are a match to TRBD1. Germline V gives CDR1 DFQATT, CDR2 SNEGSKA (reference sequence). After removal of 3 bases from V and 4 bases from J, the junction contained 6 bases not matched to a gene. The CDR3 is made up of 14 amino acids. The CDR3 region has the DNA TGCAGTGCTAGTTCCGACAGGGCTTACAATGAGCAGTTCTTC. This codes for CSASSDRAYNEQFF.

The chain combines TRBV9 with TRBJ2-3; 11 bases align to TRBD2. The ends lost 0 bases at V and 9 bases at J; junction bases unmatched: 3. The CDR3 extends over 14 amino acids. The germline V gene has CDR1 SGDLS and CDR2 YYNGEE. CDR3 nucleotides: TGTGCCAGCAGCGTAGGACTAGCGGGAAACACGCAGTATTTT. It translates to CASSVGLAGNTQYF. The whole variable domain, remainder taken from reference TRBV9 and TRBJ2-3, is DSGVTQTPKHLITATGQRVTLRCSPRSGDLSVYWYQQSLDQGLQFLIQYYNGEERAKGNILERFSAQQFPDLHSELNLSSLELGDSALYFCASSVGLAGNTQYFGPGTRLTVL.

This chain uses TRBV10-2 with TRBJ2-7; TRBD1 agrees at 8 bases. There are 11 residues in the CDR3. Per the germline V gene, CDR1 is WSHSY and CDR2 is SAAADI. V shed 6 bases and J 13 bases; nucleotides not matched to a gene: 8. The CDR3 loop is CASSPGTGNYF. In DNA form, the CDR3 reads TGCGCCAGCAGCCCAGGGACAGGTAATTACTTC.

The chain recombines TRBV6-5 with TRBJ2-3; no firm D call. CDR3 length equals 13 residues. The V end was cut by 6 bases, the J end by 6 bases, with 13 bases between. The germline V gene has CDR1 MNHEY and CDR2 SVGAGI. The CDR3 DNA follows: TGTGCCAGCAGCTTTGGGCTTTCGGATACGCAGTATTTT. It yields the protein CASSFGLSDTQYF.

CDR3 in amino acids: CATSSVASYEQYF. CDR3 DNA: TGTGCCACCAGTAGTGTAGCGAGCTACGAGCAGTACTTC. The V and J genes are TRBV24-1 and TRBJ2-7; maybe TRBD2 (5 bases). V shed 6 bases and J shed 3 bases, with 11 bases lying between them. The CDR3 spans 13 residues. The germline gives CDR1 KGHDR, CDR2 SFDVKD.

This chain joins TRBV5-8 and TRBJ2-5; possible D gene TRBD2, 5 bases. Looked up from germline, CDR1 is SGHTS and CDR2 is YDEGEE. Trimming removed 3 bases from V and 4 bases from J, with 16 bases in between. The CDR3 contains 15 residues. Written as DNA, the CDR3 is TGTGCCAGCAGCTACAGAGCATCCGAGGGAGAGACCCAGTACTTC. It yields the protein CASSYRASEGETQYF.

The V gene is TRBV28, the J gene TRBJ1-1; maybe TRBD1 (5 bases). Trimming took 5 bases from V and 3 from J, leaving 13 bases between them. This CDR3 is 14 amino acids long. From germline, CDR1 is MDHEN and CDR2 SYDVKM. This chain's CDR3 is CASSLRTGDTEAFF. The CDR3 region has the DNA TGTGCCAGCAGTCTCCGGACGGGGGACACTGAAGCTTTCTTT.

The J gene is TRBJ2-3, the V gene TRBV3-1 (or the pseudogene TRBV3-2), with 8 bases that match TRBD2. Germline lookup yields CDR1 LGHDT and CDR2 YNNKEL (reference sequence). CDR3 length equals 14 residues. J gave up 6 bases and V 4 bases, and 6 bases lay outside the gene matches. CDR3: CASSRAGVADTQYF. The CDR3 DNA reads TGTGCCAGCAGCCGAGCGGGAGTAGCGGATACGCAGTATTTT.

CDR3 in DNA: TGTGCCAGCAGTTACGGCAGGGGTTTGGTAGCTGAAGCTTTCTTT. This codes for CASSYGRGLVAEAFF. J is TRBJ1-1 and V is TRBV6-5; D is perhaps TRBD1 (6 bases). V lost 2 bases and J lost 6, with 16 bases in between. The CDR3 sequence is 15 residues long. The V gene's germline CDR1 is MNHEY and CDR2 SVGAGI.

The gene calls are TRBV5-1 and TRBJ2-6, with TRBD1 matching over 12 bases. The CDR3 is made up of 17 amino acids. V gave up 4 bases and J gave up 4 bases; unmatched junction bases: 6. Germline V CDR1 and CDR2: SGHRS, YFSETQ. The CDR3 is CASSEGTGGFGANVLTF. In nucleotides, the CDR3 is TGCGCCAGCAGCGAAGGGACAGGGGGCTTCGGGGCCAACGTCCTGACTTTC.

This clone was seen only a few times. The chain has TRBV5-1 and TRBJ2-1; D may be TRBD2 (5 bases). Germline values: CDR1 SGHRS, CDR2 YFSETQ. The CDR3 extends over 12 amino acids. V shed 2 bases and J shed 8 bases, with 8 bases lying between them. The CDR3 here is CASSLGSDEQFF. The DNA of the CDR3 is TGCGCCAGCAGCTTAGGGAGCGATGAGCAGTTCTTC.

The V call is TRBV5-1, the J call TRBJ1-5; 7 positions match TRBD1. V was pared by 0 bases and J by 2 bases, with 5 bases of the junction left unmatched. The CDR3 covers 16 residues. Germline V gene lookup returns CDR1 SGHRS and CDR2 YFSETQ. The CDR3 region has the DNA TGCGCCAGCAGCTTGGGAGGGGGCACGGGCAATCAGCCCCAGCATTTT. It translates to CASSLGGGTGNQPQHF.

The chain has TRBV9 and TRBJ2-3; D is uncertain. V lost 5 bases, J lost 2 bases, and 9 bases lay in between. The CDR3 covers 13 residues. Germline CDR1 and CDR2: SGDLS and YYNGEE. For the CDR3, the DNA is TGTGCCAGCAGTCGATTAGACACAGATACGCAGTATTTT. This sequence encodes CASSRLDTDTQYF.

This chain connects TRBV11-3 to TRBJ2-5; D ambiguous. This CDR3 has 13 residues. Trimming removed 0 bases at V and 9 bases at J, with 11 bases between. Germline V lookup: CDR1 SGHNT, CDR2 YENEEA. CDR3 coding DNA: TGTGCCAGCAGCTTAGATCACAGTACCCCCCAGTACTTC. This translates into CASSLDHSTPQYF.

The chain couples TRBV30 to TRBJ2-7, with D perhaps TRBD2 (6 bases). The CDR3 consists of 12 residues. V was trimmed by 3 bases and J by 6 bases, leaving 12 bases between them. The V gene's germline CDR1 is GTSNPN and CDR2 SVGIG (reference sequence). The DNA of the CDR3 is TGTGCCTGGAGCTTGGGACTTGGCGAGCAGTACTTC. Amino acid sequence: CAWSLGLGEQYF. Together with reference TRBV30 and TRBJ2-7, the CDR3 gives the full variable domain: SQTIHQWPATLVQPVGSPLSLECTVEGTSNPNLYWYRQAAGRGLQLLFYSVGIGQISSEVPQNLSASRPQDRQFILSSKKLLLSDSGFYLCAWSLGLGEQYFGPGTRLTVT.

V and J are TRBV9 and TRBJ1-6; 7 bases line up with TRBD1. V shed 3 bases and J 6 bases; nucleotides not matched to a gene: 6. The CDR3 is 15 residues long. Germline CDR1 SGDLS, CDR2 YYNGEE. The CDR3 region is CASSGSGTVNSPLHF. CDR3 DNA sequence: TGTGCCAGCAGCGGATCCGGGACAGTTAATTCACCCCTCCACTTT.

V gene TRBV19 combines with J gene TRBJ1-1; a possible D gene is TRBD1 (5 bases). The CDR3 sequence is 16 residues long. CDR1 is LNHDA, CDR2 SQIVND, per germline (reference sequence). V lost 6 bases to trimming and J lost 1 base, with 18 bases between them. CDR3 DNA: TGTGCCAGTAGCCCCAGACAGATAAGGGGGAACACTGAAGCTTTCTTT. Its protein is CASSPRQIRGNTEAFF.

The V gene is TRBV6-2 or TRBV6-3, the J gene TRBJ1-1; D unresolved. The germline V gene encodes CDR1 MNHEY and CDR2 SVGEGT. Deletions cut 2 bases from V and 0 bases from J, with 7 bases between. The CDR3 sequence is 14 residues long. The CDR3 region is CASSYLRVNTEAFF. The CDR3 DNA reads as TGTGCCAGCAGTTACCTCCGGGTGAACACTGAAGCTTTCTTT.

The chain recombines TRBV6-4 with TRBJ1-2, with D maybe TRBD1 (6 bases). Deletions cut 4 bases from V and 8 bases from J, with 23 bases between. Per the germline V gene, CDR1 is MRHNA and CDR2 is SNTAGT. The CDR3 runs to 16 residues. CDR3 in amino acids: CASSALGAGAGEGYTF. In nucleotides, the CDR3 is TGTGCCAGCAGTGCTTTAGGTGCAGGGGCAGGAGAAGGCTACACCTTC.

DNA for the CDR3: TGTGCCAGCAGCCACAGGCCTCGGGAGCCCCAGCATTTT. Its translation: CASSHRPREPQHF. This chain connects TRBV6-5 to TRBJ1-5; TRBD1 is a possible D gene (5 bases). V shed 6 bases and J shed 8 bases, with 14 bases lying between them. The germline V gene encodes CDR1 MNHEY and CDR2 SVGAGI. The length of the CDR3 is 13 residues.